A single T cell receptor beta chain is shown here with its context. The data belong to a study of CD8 T cell repertoires and HIV-1 epitope variants. About the study: Each of Twenty-five Gag and Nef epitope peptides stimulated a separate culture. Controls were a CMV, EBV and flu peptide pool, Ebola AY9 negative control, and no-peptide well. Separate from the cultures, 1M uncultured T cells served as baseline.

TCR beta CDR3 was sequenced at survey depth on immunoSEQ. The method was immunoSEQ multiplex PCR; TCRdb's version includes in-frame clones alone and lacks a portion of them. The data show roughly 100,000 clones, 60% to 80% seen once. The sample was uncultured baseline CD8+ T cells from peripheral blood mononuclear cells (PBMCs). This TCR was recovered from a male donor with HIV.

CDR3 residues: CASSLDGAALQETQYF. The CDR3 nucleotides are TGTGCCAGCAGCTTAGATGGAGCGGCACTTCAAGAGACCCAGTACTTC. V usage is TRBV7-6 and J usage is TRBJ2-5; D is possibly TRBD2 (5 bases). Germline CDR1 is SGHVS and CDR2 is FNYEAQ. V lost 1 base, J lost 2 bases, and 14 bases lay in between. The CDR3 is 16 residues long.